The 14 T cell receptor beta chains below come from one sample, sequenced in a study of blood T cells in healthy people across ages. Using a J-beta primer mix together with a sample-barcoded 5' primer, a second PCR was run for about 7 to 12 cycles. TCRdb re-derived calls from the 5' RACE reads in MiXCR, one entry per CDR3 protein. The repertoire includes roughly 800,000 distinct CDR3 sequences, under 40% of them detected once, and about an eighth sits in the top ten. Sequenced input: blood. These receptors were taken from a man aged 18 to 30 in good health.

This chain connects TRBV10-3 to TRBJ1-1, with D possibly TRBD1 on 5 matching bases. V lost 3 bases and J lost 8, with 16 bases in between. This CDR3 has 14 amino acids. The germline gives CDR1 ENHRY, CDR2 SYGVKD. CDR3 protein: CAISDPGRDAEAFF. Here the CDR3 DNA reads TGTGCCATCAGTGACCCTGGGAGGGACGCCGAAGCTTTCTTT.

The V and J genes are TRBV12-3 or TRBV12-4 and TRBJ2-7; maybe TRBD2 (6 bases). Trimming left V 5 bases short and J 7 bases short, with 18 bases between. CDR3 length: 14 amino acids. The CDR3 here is CASSGGGVYNEQYF. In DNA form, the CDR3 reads TGTGCCAGCAGTGGGGGAGGTGTTTACAATGAGCAGTACTTC.

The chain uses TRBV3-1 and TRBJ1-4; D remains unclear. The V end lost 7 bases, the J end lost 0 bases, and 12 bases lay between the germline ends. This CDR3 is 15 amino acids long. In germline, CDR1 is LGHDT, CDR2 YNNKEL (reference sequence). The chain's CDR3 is CASKDGPTTNEKLFF. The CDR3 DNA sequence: TGTGCCAGCAAAGATGGGCCCACAACTAATGAAAAACTGTTTTTT.

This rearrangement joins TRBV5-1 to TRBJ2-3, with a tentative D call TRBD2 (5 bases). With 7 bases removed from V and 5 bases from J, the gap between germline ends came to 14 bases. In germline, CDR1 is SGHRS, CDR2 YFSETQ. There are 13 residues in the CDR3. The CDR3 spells CASYQYEGDTQYF. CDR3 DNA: TGCGCCAGCTACCAGTACGAGGGAGATACGCAGTATTTT.

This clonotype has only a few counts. The CDR3: CASSTDGQTQETQYF. The DNA of the CDR3 is TGTGCCAGCTCAACCGACGGACAGACCCAAGAGACCCAGTACTTC. The genes are TRBV18 and TRBJ2-5; D possibly corresponds to TRBD1 (6 bases). CDR1 is KGHSH, CDR2 LQKENI, per germline. The CDR3 is 15 amino acids. V gave up 5 bases and J gave up 1 base, with 14 bases separating them.

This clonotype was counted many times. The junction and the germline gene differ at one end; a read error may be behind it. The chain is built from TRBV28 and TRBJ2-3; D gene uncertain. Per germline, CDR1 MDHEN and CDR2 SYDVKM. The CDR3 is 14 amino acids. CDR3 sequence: CASSLDVSTDTQYF. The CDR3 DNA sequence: TGCGCCAGCAGCTTGGACGTTAGCACAGATACGCAGTATTTT.

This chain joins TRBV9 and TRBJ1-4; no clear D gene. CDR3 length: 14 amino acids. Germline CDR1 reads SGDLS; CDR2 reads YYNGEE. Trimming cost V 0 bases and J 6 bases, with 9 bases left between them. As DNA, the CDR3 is TGTGCCAGCAGCGTAGGAGCCTACGATGAAAAACTGTTTTTT. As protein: CASSVGAYDEKLFF.

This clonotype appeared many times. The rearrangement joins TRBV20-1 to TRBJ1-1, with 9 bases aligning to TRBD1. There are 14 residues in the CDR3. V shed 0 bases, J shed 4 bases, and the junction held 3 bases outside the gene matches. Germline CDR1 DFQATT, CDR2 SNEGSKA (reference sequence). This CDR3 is CSARDGTGSTEAFF. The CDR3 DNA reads TGCAGTGCTAGAGACGGGACAGGGTCCACTGAAGCTTTCTTT.

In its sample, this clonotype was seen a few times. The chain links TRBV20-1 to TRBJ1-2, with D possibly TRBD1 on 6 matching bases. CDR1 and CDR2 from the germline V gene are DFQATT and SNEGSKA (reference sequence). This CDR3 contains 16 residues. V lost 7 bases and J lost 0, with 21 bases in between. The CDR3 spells CSDANDRIFPNYGYTF. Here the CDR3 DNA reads TGCAGTGACGCGAACGACAGGATTTTCCCTAACTATGGCTACACCTTC.

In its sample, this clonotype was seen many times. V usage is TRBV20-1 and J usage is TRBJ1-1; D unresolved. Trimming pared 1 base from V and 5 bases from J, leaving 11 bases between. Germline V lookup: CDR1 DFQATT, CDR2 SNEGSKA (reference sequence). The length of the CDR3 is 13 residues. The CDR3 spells CSARVGGLTEAFF. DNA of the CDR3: TGCAGTGCTAGAGTGGGAGGGTTAACTGAAGCTTTCTTT.

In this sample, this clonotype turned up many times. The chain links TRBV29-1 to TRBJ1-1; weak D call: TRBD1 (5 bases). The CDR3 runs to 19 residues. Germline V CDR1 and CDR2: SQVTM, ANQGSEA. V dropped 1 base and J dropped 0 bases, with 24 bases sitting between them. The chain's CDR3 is CSVEGRSEQARNLNTEAFF. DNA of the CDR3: TGCAGCGTTGAAGGAAGGAGCGAACAGGCCAGGAATTTGAACACTGAAGCTTTCTTT.

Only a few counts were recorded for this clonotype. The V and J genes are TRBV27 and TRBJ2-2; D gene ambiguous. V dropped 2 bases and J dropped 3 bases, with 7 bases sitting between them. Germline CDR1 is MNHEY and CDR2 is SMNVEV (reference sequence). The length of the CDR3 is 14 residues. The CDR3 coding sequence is TGTGCCAGCAGTTTAGCTAGTTACACCGGGGAGCTGTTTTTT. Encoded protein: CASSLASYTGELFF.

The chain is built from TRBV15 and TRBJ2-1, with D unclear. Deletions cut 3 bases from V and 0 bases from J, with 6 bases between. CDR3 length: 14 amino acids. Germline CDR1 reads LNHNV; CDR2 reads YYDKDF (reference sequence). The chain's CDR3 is CATSRGFSYNEQFF. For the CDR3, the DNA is TGTGCCACCAGCAGGGGATTCTCCTACAATGAGCAGTTCTTC.

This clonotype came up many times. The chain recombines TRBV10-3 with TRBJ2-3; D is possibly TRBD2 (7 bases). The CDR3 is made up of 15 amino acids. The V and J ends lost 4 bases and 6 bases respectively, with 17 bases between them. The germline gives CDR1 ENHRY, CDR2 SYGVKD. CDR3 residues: CAISGSRGAMDTQYF. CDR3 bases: TGTGCCATCAGTGGGTCACGGGGGGCAATGGATACGCAGTATTTT.